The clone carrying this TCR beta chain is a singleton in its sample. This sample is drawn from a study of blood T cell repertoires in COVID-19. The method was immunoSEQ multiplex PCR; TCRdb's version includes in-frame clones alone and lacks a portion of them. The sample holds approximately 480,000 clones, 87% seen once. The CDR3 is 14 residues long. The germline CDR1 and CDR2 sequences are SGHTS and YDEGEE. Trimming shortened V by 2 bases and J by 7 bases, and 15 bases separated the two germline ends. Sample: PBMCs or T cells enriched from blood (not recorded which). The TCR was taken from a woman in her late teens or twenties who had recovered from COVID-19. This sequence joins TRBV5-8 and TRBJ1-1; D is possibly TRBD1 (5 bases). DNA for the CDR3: TGTGCCAGCAGCTTAAGGAGGGACTCCCTTGAAGCTTTCTTT. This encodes CASSLRRDSLEAFF.